The 29 T cell receptor beta chains below come from one sample, sequenced in a study of glioma-infiltrating T cells. Using RNA template, CDR3s of TCR alpha and beta were amplified with iRepertoire arm-PCR. Each CDR3 protein is one row after TCRdb ran MiXCR on the multiplex PCR reads. Here the sample spans 95,000 to 110,000 distinct CDR3 sequences, 25% to 30% being singletons. The material sequenced was glioma tissue, nonneoplastic brain tissue, or PBMCs (not recorded which). The receptors come from a human donor with low-grade glioma or glioblastoma, undergoing nonglioma brain surgery, or in good health (not recorded which).

Many counts were recorded for this clonotype. The V and J genes are TRBV7-2 and TRBJ2-3, with TRBD2 as a possible D gene (6 bases). CDR1 and CDR2 from the germline V gene are SGHTA and FQGNSA. This CDR3 comprises 15 residues. V was trimmed by 4 bases and J by 3 bases, leaving 14 bases between them. This chain's CDR3 is CASSWYSGLTDTQYF. The CDR3 region has the DNA TGTGCCAGCAGCTGGTATAGCGGACTGACAGATACGCAGTATTTT.

The CDR3 reads CASSVLGRGSTDTQYF. DNA for the CDR3: TGTGCCAGCAGCGTATTGGGTCGGGGGTCCACAGATACGCAGTATTTT. J is TRBJ2-3 and V is TRBV9; D perhaps matches TRBD2 (6 bases). Germline lookup yields CDR1 SGDLS and CDR2 YYNGEE. The CDR3 is 16 residues long. V was shortened by 1 base and J by 2 bases, with 14 bases between the two germline ends.

This clonotype was detected many times. J is TRBJ1-5 and V is TRBV29-1; D unclear. The germline V and J ends were trimmed by 4 bases and 4 bases, with 8 bases remaining between them. Germline assignment: CDR1 SQVTM and CDR2 ANQGSEA. The CDR3 contains 12 residues. In DNA, the CDR3 is TGCAGCGTTGGGGCAGGTAATCAGCCCCAGCATTTT. Its protein product is CSVGAGNQPQHF. Looking up the rest from reference TRBV29-1 and TRBJ1-5 gives the full variable domain: SAVISQKPSRDICQRGTSLTIQCQVDSQVTMMFWYRQQPGQSLTLIATANQGSEATYESGFVIDKFPISRPNLTFSTLTVSNMSPEDSSIYLCSVGAGNQPQHFGDGTRLSIL.

This clonotype was detected a few times. The chain links TRBV18 to TRBJ1-5, with a tentative D call TRBD1 (6 bases). Germline assignment: CDR1 KGHSH and CDR2 LQKENI. The CDR3 totals 16 residues. V lost 2 bases and J 6 bases, leaving 17 bases between the germline ends. The CDR3 DNA is TGTGCCAGCTCACCATCGGGCAGGGGATCGGGTCAGCCCCAGCATTTT. It is translated as CASSPSGRGSGQPQHF.

As to this clonotype: This may arise from a read error, as a much more abundant clone is one base away. This sequence joins TRBV20-1 and TRBJ1-1; 10 nucleotides line up with TRBD1. In germline, CDR1 is DFQATT, CDR2 SNEGSKA (reference sequence). CDR3 length: 16 amino acids. Losses at the gene ends were 2 bases for V and 3 bases for J; bases not matched to a gene: 9. CDR3 loop: CSARIGTGVEYTEAFF. Written as DNA, the CDR3 is TGCAGTGCTAGAATTGGGACAGGGGTGGAGTACACTGAAGCTTTCTTT.

Details on this clonotype: This could be a read error, since a much larger clone is one nucleotide away. The gene calls are TRBV28 and TRBJ1-2; the D is unclear. The CDR3 extends over 15 amino acids. CDR1 is MDHEN, CDR2 SYDVKM, per germline. The CDR3 sequence: CSSSSSGVMRVGYTF. CDR3 nucleotides: TGTTCCAGCAGCTCCTCCGGGGTGATGAGGGTCGGCTACACCTTC.

This clonotype has ten or more counts. V and J are TRBV12-3 or TRBV12-4 and TRBJ1-2; unclear D gene. V lost 5 bases, J lost 7 bases, and 11 bases lay in between. This CDR3 contains 12 residues. Written as DNA, the CDR3 is TGTGCCAGCAGTCCCCGCTTACGTGGCTACACCTTC. Its protein product is CASSPRLRGYTF.

This clonotype was observed at least ten times. The chain joins TRBV27 to TRBJ1-4, with 10 bases lining up with TRBD1. Germline V gene lookup returns CDR1 MNHEY and CDR2 SMNVEV (reference sequence). J was trimmed by 2 bases and V by 5 bases; bases with no gene match: 8. The CDR3 sequence is 17 residues long. The DNA for the CDR3 is TGTGCCAGCAGTACAGACCGGGACAGGGGTACTAATGAAAAACTGTTTTTT. This translates into CASSTDRDRGTNEKLFF.

The chain combines TRBV28 with TRBJ2-1, with D hard to call. CDR3 size: 15 residues. Germline-derived CDR1 and CDR2 are MDHEN and SYDVKM. V gave up 5 bases and J gave up 5 bases, with 16 bases separating them. The CDR3 is CASSPHSTTDNEQFF. DNA of the CDR3: TGTGCCAGCAGTCCCCATTCGACCACGGACAATGAGCAGTTCTTC.

The chain uses TRBV30 and TRBJ2-3; 7 nucleotides match TRBD2. This CDR3 comprises 14 residues. The germline V gene has CDR1 GTSNPN and CDR2 SVGIG (reference sequence). The V segment lost 3 bases and the J segment 2 bases; nucleotides outside the gene matches: 5. CDR3 in amino acids: CAWRRLAYTDTQYF. CDR3 DNA: TGTGCCTGGAGAAGACTAGCTTACACAGATACGCAGTATTTT.

V is TRBV29-1 and J is TRBJ2-1, with TRBD1 identical over 9 bases. V was pared by 6 bases and J by 6 bases, with 15 bases of the junction left unmatched. The CDR3 consists of 16 residues. Germline lookup yields CDR1 SQVTM and CDR2 ANQGSEA. The CDR3 region has the DNA TGCAGCGTAAAGTTACTGGGACAGGGTATTCGCAATGAGCAGTTCTTC. Translating gives CSVKLLGQGIRNEQFF.

V and J are TRBV19 and TRBJ2-5; weak D call: TRBD2 (6 bases). Trimming cost V 3 bases and J 4 bases, with 12 bases left between them. Germline V gives CDR1 LNHDA, CDR2 SQIVND (reference sequence). The CDR3 has 14 amino acids. As DNA, the CDR3 is TGTGCCAGTAGTATCAGTAAGGGAGGAGAGACCCAGTACTTC. As protein: CASSISKGGETQYF.

This clonotype was seen once. CDR3 sequence reads: CSARGCTENTEAFF. Written as DNA, the CDR3 is TGCAGTGCTAGAGGGTGCACAGAGAACACTGAAGCTTTCTTT. The J gene is TRBJ1-1, the V gene TRBV20-1; D is ambiguous. V was cut by 1 base and J by 1 base, with 10 bases left in between. Germline-derived CDR1 and CDR2 are DFQATT and SNEGSKA (reference sequence). CDR3 length equals 14 residues.

The sample holds many counts of this clonotype. The chain uses TRBV27 and TRBJ1-2; 7 bases match TRBD1. V shed 6 bases and J 0 bases; nucleotides not matched to a gene: 10. This CDR3 spans 16 amino acids. The germline V gene encodes CDR1 MNHEY and CDR2 SMNVEV (reference sequence). CDR3 in amino acids: CASSIQGPPANYGYTF. DNA of the CDR3: TGTGCCAGCAGCATACAGGGGCCGCCAGCTAACTATGGCTACACCTTC.

This clonotype was recorded many times. This rearrangement joins TRBV6-1 to TRBJ2-1; 8 bases agree with TRBD1. CDR3 length equals 15 residues. Germline V gene sequence: CDR1 MNHNS, CDR2 SASEGT. Trimming cost V 6 bases and J 5 bases; bases outside gene matches: 9. CDR3 residues: CASRRTGNEHNEQFF. DNA of the CDR3: TGTGCCAGCAGACGGACAGGGAACGAGCACAATGAGCAGTTCTTC.

This clonotype was seen at least ten times. The rearrangement links TRBV7-2 to TRBJ2-5; D might be TRBD1 or TRBD2, each matching 6 bases. The CDR3 totals 13 residues. Germline V gene lookup returns CDR1 SGHTA and CDR2 FQGNSA. The chain's CDR3 is CAEGGLDPETQYF. The CDR3 nucleotides read TGTGCAGAAGGGGGGCTAGACCCCGAGACCCAGTACTTC.

This clonotype was observed many times. J is TRBJ1-1 and V is TRBV28; possible D gene TRBD1, 5 bases. V dropped 2 bases and J dropped 3 bases, with 13 bases sitting between them. This CDR3 is 15 amino acids long. From germline, CDR1 is MDHEN and CDR2 SYDVKM. The CDR3 protein is CASSLTGPGDTEAFF. The CDR3 nucleotides read TGTGCCAGCAGTTTAACGGGCCCGGGGGACACTGAAGCTTTCTTT.

This clonotype appeared many times. V usage is TRBV27 and J usage is TRBJ1-2; 8 bases map to TRBD1. Germline loops: CDR1 MNHEY, CDR2 SMNVEV (reference sequence). The V segment lost 4 bases and the J segment 5 bases; nucleotides outside the gene matches: 9. This CDR3 comprises 15 residues. The chain's CDR3 is CASSSPGGPGYGYTF. The CDR3 DNA reads TGTGCCAGCAGTTCTCCAGGGGGCCCGGGATATGGCTACACCTTC.

This clonotype occurred many times. The chain is built from TRBV20-1 and TRBJ2-7, with 7 bases lining up with TRBD2. V shed 8 bases and J 3 bases; nucleotides not matched to a gene: 4. The CDR3 covers 11 residues. Germline V CDR1 and CDR2: DFQATT, SNEGSKA (reference sequence). Here the CDR3 DNA reads TGCAGTCCGAGCGGGGACTACGAGCAGTACTTC. The encoded protein is CSPSGDYEQYF.

On this clonotype itself: This may be a read error, as it is one base from a much larger clone. The CDR3 sequence: CASSLGTGNRNQPQHF. The CDR3 nucleotides read TGTGCCAGCAGCCTAGGGACGGGCAATAGAAATCAGCCCCAGCATTTT. This chain connects TRBV7-2 to TRBJ1-5, with D maybe TRBD1 (5 bases). The germline V gene encodes CDR1 SGHTA and CDR2 FQGNSA. The CDR3 runs 16 residues. Trimming pared 5 bases from V and 4 bases from J, leaving 18 bases between.

Regarding this clonotype: Mismatch with germline at one junction end may stem from a read error. This chain joins TRBV19 and TRBJ2-7; possibly TRBD1 for D (5 bases). In germline, CDR1 is LNHDA, CDR2 SQIVND (reference sequence). The CDR3 runs 14 residues. For the CDR3, the DNA is TGTGCCAGCAGTAAATCAGGGTTTCGCAACGAGCAGTACTTC. It encodes CASSKSGFRNEQYF.

The J gene is TRBJ1-5, the V gene TRBV7-2, with D unclear. The V gene's germline CDR1 is SGHTA and CDR2 FQGNSA. Trimming removed 5 bases at V and 0 bases at J, with 11 bases between. The CDR3 contains 15 residues. CDR3 nucleotide sequence: TGTGCCAGCAGCCAGCAGGCCAATAGCAATCAGCCCCAGCATTTT. It encodes CASSQQANSNQPQHF. Full variable domain (missing parts from reference TRBV7-2 and TRBJ1-5): GAGVSQSPSNKVTEKGKDVELRCDPISGHTALYWYRQSLGQGLEFLIYFQGNSAPDKSGLPSDRFSAERTGGSVSTLTIQRTQQEDSAVYLCASSQQANSNQPQHFGDGTRLSIL.

At least ten counts were recorded for this clonotype. The chain combines TRBV7-2 with TRBJ2-7; the match to TRBD1 covers 7 bases. V dropped 5 bases and J dropped 5; count of bases not matched to a gene: 3. In germline, CDR1 is SGHTA, CDR2 FQGNSA. CDR3 length: 12 residues. CDR3: CASSDRVHEQYF. For the CDR3, the DNA is TGTGCCAGCAGCGACAGGGTCCACGAGCAGTACTTC.

In its sample, this clonotype was seen a few times. V usage is TRBV5-1 and J usage is TRBJ1-4, with D maybe TRBD1 (5 bases). CDR1 SGHRS and CDR2 YFSETQ come from the germline V gene. This CDR3 is 13 amino acids long. Trimming took off 2 bases at V and 5 bases at J, with 7 bases between the two ends. Here the CDR3 reads CASSFRGNEKLFF. CDR3 nucleotides: TGCGCCAGCAGCTTTCGGGGCAATGAAAAACTGTTTTTT.

This clonotype was seen many times. The V call is TRBV6-2 or TRBV6-3, the J call TRBJ2-7, with D possibly being TRBD2 (5 bases). This CDR3 has 16 residues. Trimming pared 3 bases from V and 0 bases from J, leaving 15 bases between. The V gene's germline CDR1 is MNHEY and CDR2 SVGEGT. In DNA, the CDR3 is TGTGCCAGCAGTTATCCCCGCGGAGGCTACTCCTACGAGCAGTACTTC. The encoded protein is CASSYPRGGYSYEQYF.

In this sample, this clonotype turned up many times. The V gene is TRBV7-9, the J gene TRBJ2-1; 10 bases fit TRBD1. Unmatched junction bases numbered 3, after V lost 4 bases and J lost 3 bases. The CDR3 consists of 15 residues. Germline V gene lookup returns CDR1 SEHNR and CDR2 FQNEAQ (reference sequence). The CDR3 nucleotides read TGTGCCAGCAGCTCCCGGGACAGGGGCTACAATGAGCAGTTCTTC. Amino acids: CASSSRDRGYNEQFF.

This clonotype was seen a few times. The CDR3 sequence is CASSPSASDTQYF. In nucleotides, the CDR3 is TGTGCCAGCTCACCGTCAGCGTCAGATACGCAGTATTTT. The chain recombines TRBV18 with TRBJ2-3; D gene uncertain. Trimming stripped 3 bases from V and 4 bases from J, with 8 bases between. Germline V gene lookup returns CDR1 KGHSH and CDR2 LQKENI. This CDR3 is 13 amino acids long.

This clonotype was detected many times. The chain uses TRBV20-1 and TRBJ2-1; the match to TRBD2 covers 11 bases. Per the germline V gene, CDR1 is DFQATT and CDR2 is SNEGSKA (reference sequence). V was pared by 2 bases and J by 8 bases, with 5 bases of the junction left unmatched. This CDR3 comprises 14 residues. The CDR3 DNA reads as TGCAGTGCTAGACATAGCGGGGGGGCCGATGAGCAGTTCTTC. Its protein product is CSARHSGGADEQFF.

Many counts were recorded for this clonotype. The V call is TRBV7-2, the J call TRBJ1-1; maybe TRBD1 (5 bases). This CDR3 spans 15 amino acids. Trimming took off 7 bases at V and 6 bases at J, with 21 bases between the two ends. Germline V gene sequence: CDR1 SGHTA, CDR2 FQGNSA. CDR3 sequence (DNA): TGTGCCAGCATCGGGTTGGGGGGGTTTGTCGCTGAAGCTTTCTTT. This sequence encodes CASIGLGGFVAEAFF.